The 20 T cell receptor beta chains below all came from one sample that was sequenced in a study of blood T cell repertoires in COVID-19. Some clones are missing from TCRdb's copy, which holds only in-frame ones; the method was immunoSEQ multiplex PCR. This table holds 25,000 to 30,000 clones, 89% found once. The sample taken for sequencing was peripheral blood. Every receptor here comes from a human donor in a cohort sampled during active COVID-19.

This chain joins TRBV5-1 and TRBJ2-7, with 9 bases identical to TRBD2. CDR1 and CDR2 from the germline V gene are SGHRS and YFSETQ. V was pared by 0 bases and J by 7 bases, with 5 bases of the junction left unmatched. The CDR3 runs 14 residues. CDR3 DNA sequence: TGCGCCAGCAGCTTGGGTAGCGGGGGAGAAGAGCAGTACTTC. Protein product: CASSLGSGGEEQYF.

The V gene is TRBV5-4, the J gene TRBJ1-1, with 8 nucleotides matching TRBD1. Germline V gene sequence: CDR1 SGHNT, CDR2 YYREEE (reference sequence). The V and J ends lost 2 bases and 1 base, in that order; junction bases with no gene match: 7. This CDR3 spans 16 amino acids. CDR3 sequence (DNA): TGTGCCAGCAGCTTAGGGACAGGAACAACGAACACTGAAGCTTTCTTT. Encoded protein: CASSLGTGTTNTEAFF.

Only one count was recorded for this clone. This sequence joins TRBV7-8 and TRBJ2-7; TRBD2 matches 10 bases. Germline CDR1 and CDR2: SGHVS and FQNEAQ. The CDR3 has 14 amino acids. Trimming cost V 4 bases and J 3 bases; bases outside gene matches: 3. In nucleotides, the CDR3 is TGTGCCAGCAGCTCGTTAGCGGGGGGCTACGAGCAGTACTTC. Encoded protein: CASSSLAGGYEQYF.

The V and J genes are TRBV3-1 (or the pseudogene TRBV3-2) and TRBJ2-4, with 7 bases that match TRBD2. The CDR3 consists of 16 residues. The V gene's germline CDR1 is LGHDT and CDR2 YNNKEL (reference sequence). The ends lost 4 bases at V and 0 bases at J; junction bases unmatched: 6. The CDR3 nucleotides are TGTGCCAGCAGCCCCGGGGGGATCCTAGCCAAAAACATTCAGTACTTC. Its protein product is CASSPGGILAKNIQYF.

This clone has just a few counts. V usage is TRBV2 and J usage is TRBJ2-2, with D maybe TRBD1 (6 bases). CDR3 length: 12 amino acids. Trimming shortened V by 7 bases and J by 7 bases, and 10 bases separated the two germline ends. The germline CDR1 and CDR2 sequences are SNHLY and FYNNEI. CDR3 residues: CASKQGNGELFF. The CDR3 DNA reads as TGTGCCAGCAAACAGGGTAACGGGGAGCTGTTTTTT.

V gene TRBV7-2 combines with J gene TRBJ2-1; 10 bases are shared with TRBD2. CDR1 is SGHTA and CDR2 is FQGNSA in the germline V gene. After removal of 5 bases from V and 1 base from J, the junction contained 2 bases not matched to a gene. The CDR3 totals 15 residues. The DNA of the CDR3 is TGTGCCAGCAGCCAACTAGCGGGGTCCTACAATGAGCAGTTCTTC. It is translated as CASSQLAGSYNEQFF.

The chain combines TRBV20-1 with TRBJ1-3; weak D call: TRBD1 (5 bases). Germline CDR1 and CDR2: DFQATT and SNEGSKA (reference sequence). The germline V and J ends were trimmed by 3 bases and 3 bases, with 12 bases remaining between them. CDR3 size: 14 residues. The chain's CDR3 is CSASGAQGGNTIYF. Written as DNA, the CDR3 is TGCAGTGCTAGTGGCGCGCAGGGTGGAAACACCATATATTTT.

The chain uses TRBV2 and TRBJ2-5; 9 positions match TRBD2. J was trimmed by 5 bases and V by 5 bases; bases with no gene match: 9. Germline-derived CDR1 and CDR2 are SNHLY and FYNNEI. The CDR3 is 15 residues long. The CDR3 DNA is TGTGCCAGCAGTCTTAGCGTGAGCGGGGGGGAGACCCAGTACTTC. This codes for CASSLSVSGGETQYF.

V is TRBV2 and J is TRBJ2-1, with D perhaps TRBD2 (5 bases). Trimming pared 8 bases from V and 12 bases from J, leaving 11 bases between. The length of the CDR3 is 10 residues. Looked up from germline, CDR1 is SNHLY and CDR2 is FYNNEI. The CDR3 nucleotides are TGTGCCAGCGGAGGTGGTGGGCAGTTCTTC. The encoded protein is CASGGGGQFF.

The chain couples TRBV11-2 to TRBJ1-6, with D possibly TRBD1 on 5 matching bases. The CDR3 consists of 13 residues. Germline-derived CDR1 and CDR2 are SGHAT and FQNNGV. The V gene lost 1 base and the J gene lost 13 bases, with 11 bases spanning the gap. The CDR3 bases are TGTGCCAGCAGCTTAGGGGGGGTGGGTCCCCTCCACTTT. This gives the protein CASSLGGVGPLHF.

The genes are TRBV3-1 (or the pseudogene TRBV3-2) and TRBJ2-5; 12 positions match TRBD1. The CDR3 loop spans 16 amino acids. From germline, CDR1 is LGHDT and CDR2 YNNKEL (reference sequence). V was pared by 4 bases and J by 5 bases, with 8 bases of the junction left unmatched. CDR3 DNA: TGTGCCAGCAGCCGGGGACAGGGGGCGCCCCGGGAGACCCAGTACTTC. Translating gives CASSRGQGAPRETQYF.

The rearrangement joins TRBV18 to TRBJ1-4; 7 bases align to TRBD1. CDR3 size: 17 residues. The trim removed 0 bases at V and 2 bases at J, leaving 6 bases unmatched. Germline loops: CDR1 KGHSH, CDR2 LQKENI. CDR3 in amino acids: CASSPPTGRPTNEKLFF. In nucleotides, the CDR3 is TGTGCCAGCTCACCACCGACAGGGAGGCCTACTAATGAAAAACTGTTTTTT.

This sequence joins TRBV5-4 and TRBJ2-5; 9 bases are shared with TRBD1. CDR3 length: 16 residues. CDR1 SGHNT and CDR2 YYREEE come from the germline V gene (reference sequence). V gave up 3 bases and J gave up 5 bases; unmatched junction bases: 11. The CDR3 coding sequence is TGTGCCAGCAGCTGGGGAACAGGGGGCGCGAGGGAGACCCAGTACTTC. It is translated as CASSWGTGGARETQYF.

The CDR3 is CASSISQGFNQPQHF. The CDR3 DNA reads TGTGCCAGTAGTATTTCTCAGGGGTTCAATCAGCCCCAGCATTTT. The V call is TRBV19, the J call TRBJ1-5, with a weak D call TRBD1 (6 bases). Germline V CDR1 and CDR2: LNHDA, SQIVND (reference sequence). This CDR3 is 15 amino acids long. V gave up 3 bases and J gave up 3 bases, with 12 bases separating them.

The V gene is TRBV6-5, the J gene TRBJ2-5; D not certain. V lost 5 bases to trimming and J lost 3 bases, with 10 bases between them. Germline-derived CDR1 and CDR2 are MNHEY and SVGAGI. CDR3 length: 13 amino acids. In DNA form, the CDR3 reads TGTGCCAGCAGTCACACAGAGAAAGAGACCCAGTACTTC. It specifies CASSHTEKETQYF.

V is TRBV11-2 and J is TRBJ2-7; 12 nucleotides match TRBD2. Germline V CDR1 and CDR2: SGHAT, FQNNGV. V shed 4 bases and J 3 bases; nucleotides not matched to a gene: 1. CDR3 length: 14 residues. The CDR3 spells CASSSGLAGYEQYF. The CDR3 region has the DNA TGTGCCAGCAGCTCGGGACTAGCGGGCTACGAGCAGTACTTC.

J is TRBJ1-5 and V is TRBV7-8, with D unclear. With 5 bases removed from V and 1 base from J, the gap between germline ends came to 21 bases. The CDR3 runs 18 residues. Germline assignment: CDR1 SGHVS and CDR2 FQNEAQ. The CDR3: CASSPLRGPSRSNQPQHF. CDR3 DNA sequence: TGTGCCAGCAGCCCCCTCAGAGGTCCTTCTAGAAGCAATCAGCCCCAGCATTTT.

The chain has TRBV5-6 and TRBJ2-7; D is perhaps TRBD2 (6 bases). Germline V gene sequence: CDR1 SGHDT, CDR2 YYEEEE. The CDR3 contains 12 residues. V was cut by 4 bases and J by 8 bases, with 13 bases left in between. The CDR3: CASSGGTNQQYF. CDR3 coding DNA: TGTGCCAGCAGCGGCGGGACGAATCAGCAGTACTTC.

V usage is TRBV5-8 and J usage is TRBJ1-3, with TRBD1 matching over 7 bases. This CDR3 has 15 amino acids. J was trimmed by 2 bases and V by 2 bases; bases with no gene match: 4. Germline V CDR1 and CDR2: SGHTS, YDEGEE. CDR3 DNA sequence: TGTGCCAGCAGCTTCGACAGGGACCCTGGAAACACCATATATTTT. It specifies CASSFDRDPGNTIYF.

This clone occurred once. The chain recombines TRBV2 with TRBJ2-3; 10 nucleotides align to TRBD2. V gave up 5 bases and J gave up 1 base; unmatched junction bases: 3. The CDR3 consists of 15 residues. Germline V gene lookup returns CDR1 SNHLY and CDR2 FYNNEI. CDR3 coding DNA: TGTGCCAGCAGTCCAACTAGCGGGGGCACAGATACGCAGTATTTT. This encodes CASSPTSGGTDTQYF.